This TCR beta chain was sequenced for a study of cytomegalovirus exposure and HLA in healthy donors. Study-wide points: The study flagged around 160 TCR beta chains as cytomegalovirus-associated. Generally TCR sequences proved uncommon, though certain public TCRs appeared in numerous donors. Subsequent analysis found a tendency for first-cohort TCR clusters to co-occur within the 95 to 150 validation repertoires.

The donors were part of the validation cohort, which consisted of about 130 subjects and was separate from the first cohort of hundreds of subjects. Profiling relied on immunoSEQ multiplex PCR, and the TCRdb table lists in-frame clones only, not all of them. This sample has 70,000 or so clones; roughly 92% occur once, and the top ten carry under 2%. Comments on this clone: No antigen is known for it.

Germline-derived CDR1 and CDR2 are LNHDA and SQIVND (reference sequence). V trimming: 4 bases; J trimming: 2 bases; junction bases outside the gene matches: 11. The CDR3 spans 17 residues. The chain employs TRBV19 and TRBJ2-4, with 7 bases lining up with TRBD1. This TCR was recovered from a woman aged 18-30 years in good health and CMV-seropositive. The sequencing input was PBMCs. CDR3 coding DNA: TGTGCCAGTAGTACCCCCCGGACAGGCAACCCCAAAAACATTCAGTACTTC. Translation: CASSTPRTGNPKNIQYF.